Shown below are 21 T cell receptor beta chains from a single sample sequenced in a study of blood T cells in healthy people across ages. Alongside a J-beta primer mix, a sample-barcoded 5' primer served in a second PCR lasting about 6 to 11 cycles. Each CDR3 protein is one row after TCRdb ran MiXCR on the 5' RACE reads. The repertoire holds 700,000 to 800,000 distinct CDR3 sequences, with roughly 41% as singletons. Sequenced material: blood. These receptors were collected from a woman aged 60-70 years in good health.

The CDR3 reads CSAHALDEQRETQFF. The DNA for the CDR3 is TGCAGTGCTCATGCACTGGACGAGCAGCGAGAGACCCAGTTCTTC. The chain is built from TRBV20-1 and TRBJ2-1, with D unclear. Germline CDR1 and CDR2: DFQATT and SNEGSKA (reference sequence). The length of the CDR3 is 15 residues. The V gene lost 5 bases and the J gene lost 13 bases, with 27 bases spanning the gap.

About this clonotype: Possible read error: a much larger clone is one base away. The J gene is TRBJ1-1, the V gene TRBV7-2; TRBD1 matches 7 bases. The V gene's germline CDR1 is SGHTA and CDR2 FQGNSA. The CDR3 totals 13 residues. The CDR3 spells CASSPTGNSEAFF. CDR3 nucleotides: TGTGCCAGCAGCCCGACAGGGAACTCTGAAGCTTTCTTT.

This clonotype was picked up many times. The V and J genes are TRBV9 and TRBJ2-3; 9 bases map to TRBD1. Per germline, CDR1 SGDLS and CDR2 YYNGEE. After removal of 6 bases from V and 2 bases from J, the junction contained 10 bases not matched to a gene. The CDR3 runs to 16 residues. CDR3 coding DNA: TGTGCCAGCACCCCCGGACAGGGGCAGAACACAGATACGCAGTATTTT. This sequence encodes CASTPGQGQNTDTQYF.

This clonotype was counted only a few times. The chain couples TRBV6-2 or TRBV6-3 to TRBJ2-1; possibly TRBD1 for D (5 bases). The CDR3 spans 14 residues. The V and J ends lost 6 bases and 8 bases respectively, with 17 bases between them. From germline, CDR1 is MNHEY and CDR2 SVGEGT. The CDR3 DNA is TGTGCCAGCAGCCCCCCCGTAGGGGTCTATGAGCAGTTCTTC. This sequence encodes CASSPPVGVYEQFF.

The CDR3 DNA follows: TGCAGTGCAACTCCTTTAACATTGCGGGAGCCGCAAGAGACCCAGTACTTC. Protein product: CSATPLTLREPQETQYF. The rearrangement joins TRBV20-1 to TRBJ2-4, with TRBD2 identical over 7 bases. TRBJ2-5 matches the DNA end more closely, so the J call is doubtful. In germline, CDR1 is DFQATT, CDR2 SNEGSKA (reference sequence). The CDR3 runs to 17 residues.

The CDR3 sequence is CASASLLGTEAFF. CDR3 in DNA: TGTGCTAGTGCCTCCCTCCTGGGCACTGAAGCTTTCTTT. V gene TRBV12-5 combines with J gene TRBJ1-1; the D is unclear. The CDR3 spans 13 residues. Germline values: CDR1 LGHNT, CDR2 FRNRAP. Trimming took 7 bases from V and 4 from J, leaving 13 bases between them.

This clonotype was counted between two and nine times. The rearrangement links TRBV5-1 to TRBJ2-2, with D maybe TRBD1 (6 bases). The CDR3 is 16 residues long. CDR1 is SGHRS, CDR2 YFSETQ, per germline. V was shortened by 0 bases and J by 4 bases, with 13 bases between the two germline ends. CDR3 nucleotide sequence: TGCGCCAGCAGCTTGGGCATCAGGGGTATCACCGGGGAGCTGTTTTTT. It is translated as CASSLGIRGITGELFF.

The chain carries TRBV7-3 and TRBJ1-2; D might be TRBD1 (6 bases). V was trimmed by 5 bases and J by 6 bases, leaving 13 bases between them. CDR1 is SGHTA and CDR2 is FQGTGA in the germline V gene. CDR3 size: 13 residues. The CDR3: CASSPSGADGYTF. In DNA form, the CDR3 reads TGTGCCAGCAGCCCCTCGGGGGCAGATGGCTACACCTTC. Based on the CDR3 plus reference TRBV7-3 and TRBJ1-2, the full variable domain is GAGVSQTPSNKVTEKGKYVELRCDPISGHTALYWYRQSLGQGPEFLIYFQGTGAADDSGLPNDRFFAVRPEGSVSTLKIQRTERGDSAVYLCASSPSGADGYTFGSGTRLTVV.

The chain recombines TRBV27 with TRBJ1-4; no clear D gene. Between the trimmed V and J ends, which lost 10 bases and 4 bases, there was a span of 28 bases. Germline V CDR1 and CDR2: MNHEY, SMNVEV (reference sequence). The CDR3 has 18 residues. In DNA form, the CDR3 reads TGTGCCACACAAAACGGAACAGCTCACCCAATTCTTAATGAAAAACTGTTTTTT. Amino acids: CATQNGTAHPILNEKLFF.

This clonotype turned up a few times. V gene TRBV7-2 combines with J gene TRBJ1-2; 8 nucleotides agree with TRBD1. The CDR3 is 16 residues long. The ends lost 5 bases at V and 6 bases at J; junction bases unmatched: 14. Per the germline V gene, CDR1 is SGHTA and CDR2 is FQGNSA. CDR3 nucleotides: TGTGCCAGCAGCCCGGGACAGGTCGTTTGGATGGATGGCTACACCTTC. This codes for CASSPGQVVWMDGYTF. Supplemented by reference TRBV7-2 and TRBJ1-2, the full variable domain reads GAGVSQSPSNKVTEKGKDVELRCDPISGHTALYWYRQSLGQGLEFLIYFQGNSAPDKSGLPSDRFSAERTGGSVSTLTIQRTQQEDSAVYLCASSPGQVVWMDGYTFGSGTRLTVV.

The V call is TRBV24-1, the J call TRBJ2-1; 7 nucleotides line up with TRBD2. The CDR3 covers 16 residues. Unmatched junction bases numbered 12, after V lost 5 bases and J lost 6 bases. Germline V lookup: CDR1 KGHDR, CDR2 SFDVKD. The CDR3 DNA reads TGTGCCACCAGTGCCGTTATGGGCGGGAGTAGCAATGAGCAGTTCTTC. This encodes CATSAVMGGSSNEQFF.

V and J are TRBV4-2 and TRBJ2-7; TRBD1 agrees at 7 bases. Trimming took 5 bases from V and 3 from J; bases not matched to a gene: 7. The CDR3 length is 14 residues. The germline V gene has CDR1 LGHNA and CDR2 YNFKEQ. CDR3 DNA sequence: TGTGCCAGCAGCAATACCGGGACAGACTACGAGCAGTACTTC. Amino acids: CASSNTGTDYEQYF.

The chain recombines TRBV6-5 with TRBJ2-4, with D unclear. The last part of the DNA fits TRBJ2-5 better; the J call may be wrong. This CDR3 comprises 13 residues. Germline lookup yields CDR1 MNHEY and CDR2 SVGAGI. CDR3 amino acids: CASSYRSWETQYF. The CDR3 nucleotides read TGTGCCAGCAGTTACAGAAGCTGGGAGACCCAGTACTTC.

On this clonotype: This clone may be a read error of a much larger clone one base away. The V call is TRBV6-5, the J call TRBJ2-1, with 8 bases aligning to TRBD2. V trimming: 6 bases; J trimming: 15 bases; junction bases outside the gene matches: 16. This CDR3 contains 14 residues. The V gene's germline CDR1 is MNHEY and CDR2 SVGAGI. As DNA, the CDR3 is TGTGCCAGCAGCAGTAGCGGGGACCCCCGAGGGCGGTTCTTC. This translates into CASSSSGDPRGRFF.

In this sample, this clonotype turned up a few times. The chain recombines TRBV10-3 with TRBJ2-1; 7 positions agree with TRBD1. Germline assignment: CDR1 ENHRY and CDR2 SYGVKD. J was trimmed by 5 bases and V by 6 bases; bases with no gene match: 13. The CDR3 loop spans 16 amino acids. CDR3 region: CAIRGQVPNSNNEQFF. Here the CDR3 DNA reads TGTGCCATCAGAGGACAGGTTCCTAACAGCAACAATGAGCAGTTCTTC.

The chain combines TRBV12-3 or TRBV12-4 with TRBJ2-4; D possibly matches TRBD1 or TRBD2 (5 bases each). Trimming took off 5 bases at V and 13 bases at J, with 18 bases between the two ends. The CDR3 length is 13 residues. The DNA for the CDR3 is TGTGCCAGCAGTCCCCGTGACAACGAGGGGCAGTACTTC. Its translation: CASSPRDNEGQYF.

The chain couples TRBV6-2 or TRBV6-3 to TRBJ2-1; D is possibly TRBD2 (5 bases). This CDR3 has 15 residues. Germline lookup yields CDR1 MNHEY and CDR2 SVGEGT. The V gene lost 6 bases and the J gene lost 10 bases, with 22 bases spanning the gap. CDR3 coding DNA: TGTGCCAGCAGGCCGACTCGAGCGGAGGTCCACGAGCAGTTCTTC. It specifies CASRPTRAEVHEQFF.

The V and J genes are TRBV27 and TRBJ2-7, with a possible D match to TRBD1 (6 bases). Trimming left V 5 bases short and J 7 bases short, with 9 bases between. Germline V gene lookup returns CDR1 MNHEY and CDR2 SMNVEV (reference sequence). This CDR3 comprises 11 residues. Here the CDR3 reads CASSLGQEQYF. DNA for the CDR3: TGTGCCAGCAGTCTAGGACAGGAGCAGTACTTC.

V and J are TRBV7-6 and TRBJ2-3; TRBD2 aligns across 9 bases. Trimming took 5 bases from V and 5 from J; bases not matched to a gene: 11. The CDR3 consists of 16 residues. Germline CDR1 is SGHVS and CDR2 is FNYEAQ. The CDR3 protein is CASSQMGGGGGDTQYF. The CDR3 DNA is TGTGCCAGCAGCCAGATGGGCGGGGGGGGCGGAGATACGCAGTATTTT.

A few counts support this clonotype. This sequence joins TRBV20-1 and TRBJ2-1; 10 nucleotides agree with TRBD2. Germline-derived CDR1 and CDR2 are DFQATT and SNEGSKA (reference sequence). The CDR3 consists of 16 residues. V lost 6 bases, J lost 4 bases, and 12 bases stayed unmatched. Here the CDR3 reads CSATGLAYLGYNEQFF. CDR3 in DNA: TGCAGTGCAACGGGACTAGCGTACCTAGGATACAATGAGCAGTTCTTC.

The chain has TRBV7-9 and TRBJ1-2, with D maybe TRBD1 (5 bases). The CDR3 is 14 residues long. In germline, CDR1 is SEHNR, CDR2 FQNEAQ (reference sequence). V was cut by 4 bases and J by 7 bases, with 16 bases left in between. The CDR3 DNA reads TGTGCCAGCAGCTCCCGGACGGGGCCGGTTGGCTACACCTTC. It yields the protein CASSSRTGPVGYTF.